Sequencing of this T cell receptor beta chain was carried out in a study of identical twins. Overall study findings and caveats: Insertions were fewer in abundant cord blood beta clonotypes, whereas memory repertoires showed none of this pattern. Analyses of zero insertions could, in part, be confounded by invariant MAIT and iNKT cells.

Template switching introduced a universal primer site, and the cDNA bore unique molecular identifiers. TCRdb analysed the 5' RACE reads with MiXCR anew, one entry per CDR3 protein. The profile shows under 450,000 distinct CDR3 sequences, under 20% of them singletons. This clonotype has only a few counts. Its antigen is currently unknown. The TCR originated in a man aged 50 to 59 in good health. Specimen: naive T cells sorted from blood.

DNA of the CDR3: TGTGCCAGCAGCTCCGGACAGGCATCCTACGAGCAGTACTTC. Translated: CASSSGQASYEQYF. The V call is TRBV5-5, the J call TRBJ2-7; 7 bases match TRBD1. With V trimmed by 3 bases and J by 1 base, 4 bases remained unmatched. The germline gives CDR1 SGHKS, CDR2 YYEKEE (reference sequence). CDR3 length: 14 residues.